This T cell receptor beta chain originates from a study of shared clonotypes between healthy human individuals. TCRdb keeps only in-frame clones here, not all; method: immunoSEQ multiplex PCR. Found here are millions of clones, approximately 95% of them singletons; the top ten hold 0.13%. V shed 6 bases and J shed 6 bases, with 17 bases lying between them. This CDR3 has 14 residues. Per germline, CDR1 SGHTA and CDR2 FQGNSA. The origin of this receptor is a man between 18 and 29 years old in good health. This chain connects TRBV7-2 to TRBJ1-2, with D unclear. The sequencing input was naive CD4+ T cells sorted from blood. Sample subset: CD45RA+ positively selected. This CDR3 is CASSNYLGEDGYTF. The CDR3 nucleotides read TGTGCCAGCAGTAATTATCTCGGAGAGGATGGCTACACCTTC.